The 20 T cell receptor beta chains below come from one sample, sequenced in a study of cytomegalovirus exposure and HLA in healthy donors. Some clones are missing from TCRdb's copy, which holds only in-frame ones; the method was immunoSEQ multiplex PCR. The sample lists tens of thousands of clones, roughly 94% occurring once. Sequences were obtained from PBMCs. These TCRs come from a woman aged 18-29 years in good health and CMV-seronegative.

The J gene is TRBJ2-2, the V gene TRBV30; D might be TRBD1 (5 bases). V lost 1 base to trimming and J lost 0 bases, with 9 bases between them. This CDR3 comprises 15 residues. The germline CDR1 and CDR2 sequences are GTSNPN and SVGIG (reference sequence). The CDR3 DNA is TGTGCCTGGAGTGCCCCGGACACGAACACCGGGGAGCTGTTTTTT. It specifies CAWSAPDTNTGELFF.

A remark on this clone: An end of the junction differs from the germline gene, which may be a read error. The chain carries TRBV30 and TRBJ2-7, with 8 bases aligning to TRBD1. Germline CDR1 and CDR2: GTSNPN and SVGIG (reference sequence). The CDR3 loop spans 13 amino acids. The CDR3 region is CAWSPGGSNEQYF. CDR3 coding DNA: TGTGCCTGGAGTCCAGGGGGCTCCAACGAGCAGTACTTC. Full variable domain (outside the CDR3, taken from reference TRBV30 and TRBJ2-7): SQTIHQWPATLVQPVGSPLSLECTVEGTSNPNLYWYRQAAGRGLQLLFYSVGIGQISSEVPQNLSASRPQDRQFILSSKKLLLSDSGFYLCAWSPGGSNEQYFGPGTRLTVT.

The chain is built from TRBV18 and TRBJ2-2, with TRBD1 matching 7 bases. Trimming at V came to 3 bases and at J to 0 bases, leaving 7 bases not matched to a gene. Looked up from germline, CDR1 is KGHSH and CDR2 is LQKENI. The length of the CDR3 is 17 residues. This chain's CDR3 is CASSPSGQTTNTGELFF. CDR3 DNA sequence: TGTGCCAGCTCACCCTCGGGACAGACCACGAACACCGGGGAGCTGTTTTTT.

The chain is built from TRBV5-1 and TRBJ2-5, with TRBD2 as a possible D gene (5 bases). Trimming took off 4 bases at V and 0 bases at J, with 22 bases between the two ends. Looked up from germline, CDR1 is SGHRS and CDR2 is YFSETQ. The CDR3 totals 18 residues. The CDR3 DNA sequence: TGCGCCAGCAGCCTGTTGGGTTTACCACTGACTAACCAAGAGACCCAGTACTTC. This sequence encodes CASSLLGLPLTNQETQYF.

V is TRBV29-1 and J is TRBJ1-2, with 7 bases fitting TRBD1. Germline trimming cut 6 bases from V and 8 bases from J; bases unmatched to any gene: 9. Germline CDR1 is SQVTM and CDR2 is ANQGSEA. The CDR3 totals 12 residues. The CDR3 spells CSVVTGAGGYTF. The CDR3 bases are TGCAGCGTGGTTACAGGGGCCGGGGGCTACACCTTC.

This chain's CDR3 is CASSETSGNTGELFF. CDR3 DNA sequence: TGTGCCAGCAGTGAGACTAGCGGGAACACCGGGGAGCTGTTTTTT. V usage is TRBV27 and J usage is TRBJ2-2; TRBD2 matches at 9 bases. Germline V gives CDR1 MNHEY, CDR2 SMNVEV (reference sequence). Losses at the gene ends were 5 bases for V and 1 base for J; bases not matched to a gene: 2. The CDR3 has 15 amino acids.

The chain has TRBV7-9 and TRBJ1-6, with 8 positions matching TRBD1. Trimming took 1 base from V and 9 from J; bases not matched to a gene: 8. Germline V gene sequence: CDR1 SEHNR, CDR2 FQNEAQ (reference sequence). CDR3 size: 16 residues. CDR3 amino acids: CASSLEAGGAGSPLHF. In DNA form, the CDR3 reads TGTGCCAGCAGCTTAGAGGCAGGGGGCGCAGGTTCACCCCTCCACTTT.

This clone was detected a few times. V gene TRBV7-2 combines with J gene TRBJ2-7; D is unclear. Trimming took off 0 bases at V and 6 bases at J, with 9 bases between the two ends. Germline assignment: CDR1 SGHTA and CDR2 FQGNSA. CDR3 length: 13 residues. CDR3 amino acids: CASSLAITGEQYF. The CDR3 DNA reads as TGTGCCAGCAGCTTAGCGATTACGGGCGAGCAGTACTTC.

The chain employs TRBV19 and TRBJ2-7; perhaps TRBD2 as D (7 bases). Trimming stripped 7 bases from V and 0 bases from J, with 13 bases between. This CDR3 is 14 amino acids long. Germline CDR1 LNHDA, CDR2 SQIVND (reference sequence). The CDR3 is CASKGGGSSYEQYF. The CDR3 DNA follows: TGTGCCAGTAAAGGGGGGGGCAGCTCCTACGAGCAGTACTTC.

This chain uses TRBV4-1 with TRBJ2-3, with D maybe TRBD1 (6 bases). From germline, CDR1 is MGHRA and CDR2 YSYEKL. The CDR3 length is 18 residues. Trimming removed 1 base at V and 2 bases at J, with 19 bases between. The CDR3 DNA reads TGCGCCAGCAGCCAAGTAGTGGGTGTCTGGGACAACACAGATACGCAGTATTTT. It codes for CASSQVVGVWDNTDTQYF.

The chain combines TRBV27 with TRBJ2-7; 9 bases agree with TRBD1. Germline-derived CDR1 and CDR2 are MNHEY and SMNVEV (reference sequence). This CDR3 is built from 16 residues. V was clipped by 3 bases and J by 6 bases; unmatched bases: 12. CDR3 DNA sequence: TGTGCCAGCAGTTTCTGGGGACAGGGCTCCCCCTCCGAGCAGTACTTC. It codes for CASSFWGQGSPSEQYF.

Written as DNA, the CDR3 is TGTGCCAGCAGCCGACTTTCCGGGACTAGCGGATACAATGAGCAGTTCTTC. Translation gives CASSRLSGTSGYNEQFF. The V call is TRBV5-5, the J call TRBJ2-1; TRBD2 agrees at 11 bases. This CDR3 has 17 residues. V gave up 4 bases and J gave up 4 bases; unmatched junction bases: 10. Germline-derived CDR1 and CDR2 are SGHKS and YYEKEE (reference sequence).

The chain has TRBV29-1 and TRBJ2-5; 7 nucleotides align to TRBD2. This CDR3 is 15 amino acids long. Germline CDR1 reads SQVTM; CDR2 reads ANQGSEA. Germline trimming cut 4 bases from V and 1 base from J; bases unmatched to any gene: 9. The CDR3 coding sequence is TGCAGCGTTGGAAAGGGACGGGGGGTCCAAGAGACCCAGTACTTC. This codes for CSVGKGRGVQETQYF.

This clone was found once. The rearrangement uses TRBV28 and TRBJ2-1; possible D gene TRBD1, 6 bases. Germline CDR1 MDHEN, CDR2 SYDVKM. The V end was cut by 7 bases, the J end by 4 bases, with 11 bases between. This CDR3 has 13 residues. The CDR3 spells CASNWGRYNEQFF. In DNA, the CDR3 is TGTGCCAGCAACTGGGGGCGATACAATGAGCAGTTCTTC.

This clone was picked up a small number of times. This rearrangement joins TRBV30 to TRBJ1-5; the match to TRBD1 covers 8 bases. This CDR3 comprises 15 residues. Trimming at V came to 2 bases and at J to 3 bases, leaving 6 bases not matched to a gene. Germline V gives CDR1 GTSNPN, CDR2 SVGIG (reference sequence). CDR3 in amino acids: CAWSRPDRDNQPQHF. The CDR3 nucleotides are TGTGCCTGGAGTAGACCGGACAGGGACAATCAGCCCCAGCATTTT.

The chain carries TRBV25-1 and TRBJ1-5; the D gene is possibly TRBD1 (5 bases). The V end lost 10 bases, the J end lost 0 bases, and 25 bases lay between the germline ends. This CDR3 region has 18 residues. CDR1 is MGHDK, CDR2 SYGVNS, per germline. CDR3 DNA: TGTGCCAACGGGGGTTTTGGCAAAAGAAACCATAGCAATCAGCCCCAGCATTTT. This codes for CANGGFGKRNHSNQPQHF.

The chain links TRBV11-3 to TRBJ1-1; the D is unclear. This CDR3 has 13 amino acids. The germline V and J ends were trimmed by 3 bases and 5 bases, with 10 bases remaining between them. CDR1 SGHNT and CDR2 YENEEA come from the germline V gene. The CDR3 spells CASSFTKETEAFF. DNA for the CDR3: TGTGCCAGCAGCTTTACTAAGGAGACTGAAGCTTTCTTT.

The chain couples TRBV6-4 to TRBJ1-1, with 7 bases aligning to TRBD1. Germline V gene sequence: CDR1 MRHNA, CDR2 SNTAGT. CDR3 length: 13 residues. The ends lost 6 bases at V and 4 bases at J; junction bases unmatched: 5. Here the CDR3 DNA reads TGTGCCAGCAGCGAACAGGGGACCACTGAAGCTTTCTTT. It codes for CASSEQGTTEAFF.

This chain joins TRBV28 and TRBJ2-7; D is perhaps TRBD1 (5 bases). CDR3 length equals 13 residues. Between the trimmed V and J ends, which lost 4 bases and 3 bases, there was a span of 10 bases. Germline loops: CDR1 MDHEN, CDR2 SYDVKM. CDR3 sequence (DNA): TGTGCCAGCAGTTCCGCCCAGGGCTACGAGCAGTACTTC. Translation gives CASSSAQGYEQYF. The complete variable domain, with remaining parts taken from reference TRBV28 and TRBJ2-7, reads DVKVTQSSRYLVKRTGEKVFLECVQDMDHENMFWYRQDPGLGLRLIYFSYDVKMKEKGDIPEGYSVSREKKERFSLILESASTNQTSMYLCASSSAQGYEQYFGPGTRLTVT.

This chain connects TRBV27 to TRBJ2-7; 11 bases are a match to TRBD1. The CDR3 runs to 13 residues. The ends lost 10 bases at V and 4 bases at J; junction bases unmatched: 6. Germline loops: CDR1 MNHEY, CDR2 SMNVEV (reference sequence). The CDR3 DNA sequence: TGTGCCACCGGACAGGGGGCCACGTACGAGCAGTACTTC. Residues: CATGQGATYEQYF.